This T cell receptor (beta chain) was captured in a study of tumor and adjacent non-tumor tissue in lung cancer (dated by TCRdb to 2017 to 2018). A note on the overall study: Patients with adenocarcinoma (around eleven), squamous cell carcinoma (2) and small cell lung cancer (1) were included in the cohort. The approximately 15 enrolled patients, of whom 10 were men and 5 were women, were aged about 30 to 85 years and were diagnosed with TNM stage I to III disease. In total, sequencing yielded 125,075,908 productive TCRbeta reads, which works out to an average of around 4.2 million reads per sample. Using bulk TCRbeta repertoires from under 17 lung cancer patients, the study set lung tumor tissue side by side with matched distant non-tumor lung tissue. For each patient, one tumor sample and one normal lung sample were taken, giving approximately 33 paired specimens that underwent TCRbeta CDR3 sequencing.

The CDR3 sequence holds 18 residues, the cysteine and phenylalanine included. Kept here is only the CDR3 DNA, which spans 54 bases and is read in frame from base 1. CDR1 and CDR2 are drawn from the germline V gene: MGHRA, YSYEKL. Details on this clonotype: Its antigen remains unidentified. This could be a read error, since a much larger clone is one nucleotide away.

The paper's findings and limits, for the study overall: In normal lung, the top 100 clones accounted for a significantly larger cumulative share of the repertoire than in tumor tissue. Tumor tissue showed significantly higher TCR diversity (inverse Simpson) than normal lung tissue, at 431.37 vs 166.20 (P = 0.0075, Mann-Whitney U test). Only approximately 16 patients were included in the cohort, and the need for larger samples and more detailed clinical data was noted by the authors. The sequencing platform is not named in the methods, and unique molecular identifiers are not mentioned. TCR diversity was significantly higher in younger patients, and greater tumor TCR diversity was associated with shorter overall survival and shorter disease-free survival. Peripheral blood was not sequenced, so blood TCRbeta repertoires were not examined in the lung cancer patients of the study.

RNA was extracted from bulk unsorted tissue and checked for quality with a NanoDrop ND-1000 and an Agilent 2100. Newly diagnosed lung cancer patients without prior chemotherapy who had been admitted for thoracic surgery in China between August and November 2014 were enrolled as donors. Anyone who had undergone radiotherapy or chemotherapy before, or who had another cancer at the same time, was left out of the study. Surgical tissue pieces of 1-2 cm3 were preserved in RNAlater solution and were kept at -80 degrees C until use. The library was generated by multiplex PCR. Sequencing was carried out with an Illumina HiSeq 2500. TCRbeta libraries were built by three rounds of nested PCR using primers (Table S4), following protocols modified from ARM-PCR. PCR products of 200-500 bp were gel-excised and purified with the QIAquick gel extraction kit before sequencing. Per the original workflow: Reads were cleaned with Trimmomatic, merged with FLASH into complete CDR3 sequences, and assigned to V(D)J germline segments with MiTCR. Clonal diversity was computed as the inverse Simpson's index with VDJtools. In-frame sequences lacking a premature stop codon were counted as productive reads. TCRdb itself trimmed the public reads at Q25 with fastp, ran MiXCR and retained productive beta chains. Rows with one shared CDR3 protein collapse into an entry with the most common genes and DNA. The V and J calls shown here were made by TCRdb, not taken from the authors' results. For this sample there are 100,000 to 150,000 distinct CDR3 sequences; roughly 64% appear just once. In total, the top ten clones hold more than 10% of the sample.

The sequence is built from TRBV4-1 and TRBJ1-5, and the D gene may be TRBD1, 6 bases matching. The sample comprised lung tumor tissue. This TCR came from a man aged 25 to 40 with non-small cell lung cancer. For the CDR3, the sequence is CANSQDLAGRGMDQPQHF. The bases read TGCGCCAACAGCCAAGATCTCGCAGGCAGGGGAATGGATCAGCCCCAGCATTTT.